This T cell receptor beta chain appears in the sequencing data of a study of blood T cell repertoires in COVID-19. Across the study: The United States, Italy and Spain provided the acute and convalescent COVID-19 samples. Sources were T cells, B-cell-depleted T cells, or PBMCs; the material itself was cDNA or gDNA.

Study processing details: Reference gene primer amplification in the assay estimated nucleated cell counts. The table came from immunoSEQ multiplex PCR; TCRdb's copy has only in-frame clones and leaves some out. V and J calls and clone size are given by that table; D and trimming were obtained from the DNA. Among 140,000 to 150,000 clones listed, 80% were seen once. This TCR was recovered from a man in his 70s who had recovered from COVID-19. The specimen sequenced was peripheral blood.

The CDR3 sequence is CASSMEASSVEAFF. The CDR3 DNA reads TGCGCCAGCAGTATGGAGGCTAGCTCTGTTGAAGCTTTCTTT. The V gene is TRBV5-1, the J gene TRBJ1-1; D call uncertain. Germline V CDR1 and CDR2: SGHRS, YFSETQ. Trimming removed 5 bases at V and 7 bases at J, with 18 bases between. CDR3 length: 14 amino acids.